These 19 T cell receptor beta chains share one sample of origin, sequenced in a study of shared clonotypes between healthy human individuals. Sequencing used immunoSEQ multiplex PCR; TCRdb keeps in-frame clones, though not all of them. The data hold fewer than 1.4 million clones, with 78% observed a single time. Sequencing used memory CD4+ T cells from PBMCs. Subset defined: CD45RA-negative fraction. Source of these receptors: a man younger than 35 in good health. Some clones in this sample may be carry-over from other donors' samples.

V usage is TRBV7-2 and J usage is TRBJ2-7; maybe TRBD2 (5 bases). This CDR3 has 13 residues. CDR1 SGHTA and CDR2 FQGNSA come from the germline V gene. V was pared by 5 bases and J by 2 bases, with 10 bases between. The DNA for the CDR3 is TGTGCCAGCAGCCCCACTAGGGCCTACGAGCAGTACTTC. Translating gives CASSPTRAYEQYF.

The CDR3 region has the DNA TGTGCCAGCAGCCTAGCGGGAGGCCGTAGATACTACAATGAGCAGTTCTTC. Translation: CASSLAGGRRYYNEQFF. The chain is built from TRBV2 and TRBJ2-1, with 11 bases that match TRBD2. V lost 6 bases to trimming and J lost 3 bases; unmatched junction nucleotides: 10. The CDR3 sequence is 17 residues long. Germline V lookup: CDR1 SNHLY, CDR2 FYNNEI. The full variable domain, completed using reference TRBV2 and TRBJ2-1, is EPEVTQTPSHQVTQMGQEVILRCVPISNHLYFYWYRQILGQKVEFLVSFYNNEISEKSEIFDDQFSVERPDGSNFTLKIRSTKLEDSAMYFCASSLAGGRRYYNEQFFGPGTRLTVL.

The rearrangement joins TRBV15 to TRBJ2-2, with TRBD1 as a possible D gene (5 bases). Trimming removed 5 bases from V and 3 bases from J, with 13 bases in between. The V gene's germline CDR1 is LNHNV and CDR2 YYDKDF (reference sequence). The CDR3 runs to 15 residues. The CDR3 nucleotides are TGTGCCACCAGCGGTCAGACAGACGACACCGGGGAGCTGTTTTTT. This gives the protein CATSGQTDDTGELFF.

This clone appeared a single time. Other DNA sequences in the sample encode the same CDR3. The chain combines TRBV10-3 with TRBJ2-1; TRBD2 agrees at 14 bases. The germline V gene encodes CDR1 ENHRY and CDR2 SYGVKD. The V segment lost 6 bases and the J segment 10 bases; nucleotides outside the gene matches: 5. The CDR3 runs to 14 residues. CDR3 residues: CAIRGLAGEGEQFF. DNA of the CDR3: TGTGCCATCAGGGGACTAGCGGGAGAAGGGGAGCAGTTCTTC.

The rearrangement joins TRBV28 to TRBJ1-2; TRBD1 is a possible D gene (5 bases). CDR1 and CDR2 (germline): MDHEN, SYDVKM. This CDR3 spans 19 amino acids. Between the trimmed V and J ends, which lost 6 bases and 4 bases, there was a span of 30 bases. The CDR3 DNA reads as TGTGCCAGCAGGCCCCCCGCCGCGAGGGGTCTTGGGTCGGCCTATGGCTACACCTTC. The encoded protein is CASRPPAARGLGSAYGYTF.

The rearrangement uses TRBV6-5 and TRBJ1-2; 10 positions agree with TRBD1. The germline V gene has CDR1 MNHEY and CDR2 SVGAGI. The length of the CDR3 is 13 residues. V was clipped by 6 bases and J by 7 bases; unmatched bases: 5. CDR3 residues: CASSLGQGVGYTF. The DNA for the CDR3 is TGTGCCAGCAGCCTCGGACAGGGGGTTGGCTACACCTTC.

CDR3 DNA: TGCGCCAGCAGCTATTTAGCAGGCACAGATACGCAGTATTTT. Its translation: CASSYLAGTDTQYF. The V call is TRBV5-1, the J call TRBJ2-3; D is unclear. The germline gives CDR1 SGHRS, CDR2 YFSETQ. There are 14 residues in the CDR3. The germline V and J ends were trimmed by 3 bases and 1 base, with 9 bases remaining between them.

The V call is TRBV11-3, the J call TRBJ2-7; D is perhaps TRBD2 (6 bases). Germline CDR1 and CDR2: SGHNT and YENEEA. CDR3 length: 13 residues. The V gene lost 5 bases and the J gene lost 6 bases, with 14 bases spanning the gap. The CDR3 is CASSPRSGLEQYF. The CDR3 nucleotides read TGTGCCAGCAGCCCCCGGAGCGGGCTCGAGCAGTACTTC.

This clone was found a few times. The rearrangement uses TRBV6-5 and TRBJ2-7; D assignment may be TRBD1 or TRBD2 (6 bases each). With 6 bases removed from V and 6 bases from J, the gap between germline ends came to 18 bases. CDR1 is MNHEY, CDR2 SVGAGI, per germline. The CDR3 is 14 residues long. This CDR3 is CASRPRPGAAEQYF. The CDR3 DNA reads as TGTGCCAGCAGACCTCGTCCGGGGGCGGCCGAGCAGTACTTC.

The CDR3 region has the DNA TGCGCCAGCAGCCATCCACGGGGCGGGACAAGCTCCTACAATGAGCAGTTCTTC. It is translated as CASSHPRGGTSSYNEQFF. This chain connects TRBV4-1 to TRBJ2-1; the D gene could be TRBD1 or TRBD2 (6 bases each). From germline, CDR1 is MGHRA and CDR2 YSYEKL. The CDR3 contains 18 residues. V was cut by 3 bases and J by 0 bases, with 18 bases left in between.

Notes on this clone: A read error may be the cause here, since a much bigger clone is one base away. The chain carries TRBV2 and TRBJ1-1; D is undetermined. CDR3 length equals 12 residues. The V gene's germline CDR1 is SNHLY and CDR2 FYNNEI. The chain's CDR3 is CVSRGSNTEAFF. DNA for the CDR3: TGTGTCAGCAGAGGCTCGAACACTGAAGCTTTCTTT.

The rearrangement joins TRBV29-1 to TRBJ2-4; TRBD1 aligns across 10 bases. The CDR3 contains 13 residues. The germline V gene has CDR1 SQVTM and CDR2 ANQGSEA. V lost 8 bases, J lost 5 bases, and 6 bases stayed unmatched. Here the CDR3 reads CSCSGTGENIQYF. DNA of the CDR3: TGCAGCTGTTCCGGGACAGGGGAAAACATTCAGTACTTC.

CDR3 sequence reads: CASSLLRSGTAGEQYF. In DNA form, the CDR3 reads TGTGCCAGCAGCTTACTGCGCAGCGGGACAGCGGGCGAGCAGTACTTC. This sequence joins TRBV7-2 and TRBJ2-7; D is perhaps TRBD1 or TRBD2 (7 bases each). This CDR3 has 16 residues. CDR1 and CDR2 from the germline V gene are SGHTA and FQGNSA. Deletions cut 2 bases from V and 6 bases from J, with 20 bases between.

This chain connects TRBV2 to TRBJ1-2; TRBD1 might be the D (6 bases). The CDR3 has 14 residues. The V end lost 7 bases, the J end lost 7 bases, and 19 bases lay between the germline ends. The V gene's germline CDR1 is SNHLY and CDR2 FYNNEI. This CDR3 is CASTLLERGGGYTF. The CDR3 nucleotides are TGTGCCAGCACCTTATTAGAGAGAGGGGGTGGCTACACCTTC.

The chain links TRBV11-2 to TRBJ1-1; D is uncertain. The CDR3 contains 12 residues. V dropped 4 bases and J dropped 10 bases, with 13 bases sitting between them. Germline loops: CDR1 SGHAT, CDR2 FQNNGV. CDR3 loop: CASSSTEAGAFF. As DNA, the CDR3 is TGTGCCAGCAGCTCTACAGAGGCTGGAGCTTTCTTT.

The chain combines TRBV28 with TRBJ2-1; 9 bases are shared with TRBD2. The CDR3 is 14 residues long. V shed 4 bases, J shed 10 bases, and the junction held 8 bases outside the gene matches. Germline CDR1 and CDR2: MDHEN and SYDVKM. This CDR3 is CASSSSGAIREQFF. The CDR3 DNA reads TGTGCCAGCAGTTCTAGCGGGGCCATTAGGGAGCAGTTCTTC. The entire variable domain, with the rest obtained from reference TRBV28 and TRBJ2-1, is as follows: DVKVTQSSRYLVKRTGEKVFLECVQDMDHENMFWYRQDPGLGLRLIYFSYDVKMKEKGDIPEGYSVSREKKERFSLILESASTNQTSMYLCASSSSGAIREQFFGPGTRLTVL.

The table lists this clone with many counts. The chain uses TRBV2 and TRBJ1-5; D is undetermined. The V gene lost 7 bases and the J gene lost 1 base, with 8 bases spanning the gap. The length of the CDR3 is 13 residues. CDR1 SNHLY and CDR2 FYNNEI come from the germline V gene. CDR3 amino acids: CASNDFSNQPQHF. CDR3 coding DNA: TGTGCCAGCAATGATTTCAGCAATCAGCCCCAGCATTTT.

J is TRBJ2-2 and V is TRBV28, with 10 nucleotides matching TRBD1. This CDR3 has 16 residues. After removal of 10 bases from V and 2 bases from J, the junction contained 10 bases not matched to a gene. Per germline, CDR1 MDHEN and CDR2 SYDVKM. The CDR3 loop is CATSRQGAPNTGELFF. CDR3 sequence (DNA): TGTGCCACATCAAGACAGGGGGCGCCTAACACCGGGGAGCTGTTTTTT.

The rearrangement links TRBV7-2 to TRBJ2-5; TRBD2 matches at 10 bases. Germline trimming cut 0 bases from V and 2 bases from J; bases unmatched to any gene: 18. The CDR3 sequence is 21 residues long. From germline, CDR1 is SGHTA and CDR2 FQGNSA. The CDR3 sequence: CASSLAIGASGSSTGQETQYF. CDR3 in DNA: TGTGCCAGCAGCTTAGCGATAGGGGCTAGCGGGAGTTCCACGGGGCAAGAGACCCAGTACTTC.